The 19 T cell receptor beta chains in this list originate from one sample, sequenced in a study of T cells in tuberculosis. Generated by immunoSEQ multiplex PCR, the TCRdb table keeps only in-frame clones and is missing some. In the table there are about 20,000 clones, 85% to 90% of which are singletons. Input material: PBMCs. The receptor set was obtained from a donor aged 10 to 29 with latent tuberculosis or without tuberculosis infection.

This clone has only one observation. The rearrangement links TRBV2 to TRBJ2-7; D is possibly TRBD1 (6 bases). CDR1 is SNHLY, CDR2 FYNNEI, per germline. The CDR3 has 16 residues. Trimming removed 5 bases from V and 6 bases from J, with 23 bases in between. CDR3 sequence reads: CASSPQSGAHRGEQYF. The CDR3 bases are TGTGCCAGCAGTCCGCAATCAGGGGCCCATCGGGGCGAGCAGTACTTC.

The chain has TRBV30 and TRBJ2-7; 10 bases fit TRBD2. V trimming: 3 bases; J trimming: 5 bases; junction bases outside the gene matches: 7. The CDR3 runs to 14 residues. Germline assignment: CDR1 GTSNPN and CDR2 SVGIG (reference sequence). The CDR3 loop reads CAWRRAGGDNEQYF. In nucleotides, the CDR3 is TGTGCCTGGAGGAGAGCGGGGGGGGATAACGAGCAGTACTTC. The full variable domain, in which reference TRBV30 and TRBJ2-7 provide the parts outside the CDR3, is SQTIHQWPATLVQPVGSPLSLECTVEGTSNPNLYWYRQAAGRGLQLLFYSVGIGQISSEVPQNLSASRPQDRQFILSSKKLLLSDSGFYLCAWRRAGGDNEQYFGPGTRLTVT.

V and J are TRBV19 and TRBJ1-4, with 8 bases fitting TRBD1. Per germline, CDR1 LNHDA and CDR2 SQIVND (reference sequence). The CDR3 runs to 13 residues. J gave up 7 bases and V 5 bases, and 3 bases lay outside the gene matches. DNA for the CDR3: TGTGCCAGTAGTCGACAGGGGATTGAAAAACTGTTTTTT. Translating gives CASSRQGIEKLFF.

The V gene is TRBV25-1, the J gene TRBJ2-7; possibly TRBD1 for D (6 bases). Germline V gives CDR1 MGHDK, CDR2 SYGVNS. This CDR3 has 14 amino acids. The V end lost 4 bases, the J end lost 0 bases, and 10 bases lay between the germline ends. The CDR3 nucleotides are TGTGCCAGCAGTGGGGGGCCTAGCTCCTACGAGCAGTACTTC. As protein: CASSGGPSSYEQYF.

This chain uses TRBV6-5 with TRBJ2-2; a weak D match, TRBD2 (6 bases). From germline, CDR1 is MNHEY and CDR2 SVGAGI. The V and J ends lost 8 bases and 4 bases respectively, with 14 bases between them. The length of the CDR3 is 14 residues. CDR3 sequence: CASCGLGGTGELFF. The CDR3 coding sequence is TGTGCCAGCTGCGGGCTGGGGGGCACCGGGGAGCTGTTTTTT.

The gene calls are TRBV6-1 and TRBJ1-1; D ambiguous. V lost 1 base to trimming and J lost 0 bases, with 15 bases between them. Germline CDR1 MNHNS, CDR2 SASEGT. The CDR3 consists of 17 residues. The CDR3 protein is CASSEGGGRVLNTEAFF. DNA for the CDR3: TGTGCCAGCAGTGAAGGGGGAGGACGGGTACTGAACACTGAAGCTTTCTTT.

The V and J genes are TRBV28 and TRBJ1-2; TRBD1 matches 10 bases. Trimming removed 8 bases from V and 5 bases from J; junction bases left unmatched: 2. Germline values: CDR1 MDHEN, CDR2 SYDVKM. There are 12 residues in the CDR3. CDR3 region: CASGDRGYGYTF. Written as DNA, the CDR3 is TGTGCCAGCGGGGACAGGGGTTATGGCTACACCTTC.

The chain is built from TRBV25-1 and TRBJ2-7, with 9 bases aligning to TRBD1. The J segment lost 3 bases and the V segment lost 6 bases, leaving 6 bases of the junction unmatched. Germline loops: CDR1 MGHDK, CDR2 SYGVNS. This CDR3 comprises 14 residues. CDR3 sequence reads: CASSLPDRGYEQYF. For the CDR3, the DNA is TGTGCCAGCAGCCTACCGGACAGGGGCTACGAGCAGTACTTC.

The sample holds one count of this clone. The V and J genes are TRBV4-3 and TRBJ2-5; TRBD2 agrees at 12 bases. The germline V gene has CDR1 LGHNA and CDR2 YSLEER. The V and J ends lost 4 bases and 4 bases, in that order; junction bases with no gene match: 13. This CDR3 is built from 18 residues. The CDR3 DNA reads as TGCGCCAGCAGCCCCCAACGGGGACTAGCGGGTGGCAGAGAGACCCAGTACTTC. It translates to CASSPQRGLAGGRETQYF.

The chain couples TRBV4-1 to TRBJ2-3; 7 nucleotides align to TRBD1. Per the germline V gene, CDR1 is MGHRA and CDR2 is YSYEKL. J was trimmed by 0 bases and V by 6 bases; bases with no gene match: 6. The CDR3 has 15 amino acids. DNA of the CDR3: TGCGCCAGCAGAACAGGACAGGCTAGCACAGATACGCAGTATTTT. Translating gives CASRTGQASTDTQYF.

This CDR3 is CASSQDSETQYF. CDR3 bases: TGCGCCAGCAGCCAAGATTCGGAGACCCAGTACTTC. V is TRBV4-1 and J is TRBJ2-5, with no clear D. This CDR3 has 12 amino acids. The germline V gene encodes CDR1 MGHRA and CDR2 YSYEKL. Trimming stripped 0 bases from V and 5 bases from J, with 4 bases between.

The V gene is TRBV2, the J gene TRBJ1-1, with 9 positions matching TRBD1. The CDR3 length is 13 residues. V shed 5 bases, J shed 6 bases, and the junction held 4 bases outside the gene matches. Germline V gives CDR1 SNHLY, CDR2 FYNNEI. The CDR3, as DNA: TGTGCCAGCAGTTGGGACAGGGTTCCTGAAGCTTTCTTT. This codes for CASSWDRVPEAFF.

In its sample, this clone was seen once. The chain has TRBV7-6 and TRBJ1-2; tentatively, D is TRBD1 (6 bases). Germline-derived CDR1 and CDR2 are SGHVS and FNYEAQ. The CDR3 has 13 residues. Trimming shortened V by 3 bases and J by 2 bases, and 7 bases separated the two germline ends. The CDR3 DNA reads TGTGCCAGCAGCTTGGGACAAAACTATGGCTACACCTTC. This translates into CASSLGQNYGYTF.

The J gene is TRBJ2-6, the V gene TRBV6-1; D not certain. The germline V gene has CDR1 MNHNS and CDR2 SASEGT. Trimming stripped 3 bases from V and 0 bases from J, with 6 bases between. The CDR3 extends over 15 amino acids. Here the CDR3 DNA reads TGTGCCAGCAGTGAGGCGGCCTCTGGGGCCAACGTCCTGACTTTC. This translates into CASSEAASGANVLTF.

This chain joins TRBV6-5 and TRBJ1-2; the D is unclear. The CDR3 runs to 13 residues. Deletions cut 0 bases from V and 5 bases from J, with 7 bases between. Germline V lookup: CDR1 MNHEY, CDR2 SVGAGI. CDR3 residues: CASSYSAQYGYTF. The CDR3 DNA is TGTGCCAGCAGTTACTCGGCTCAATATGGCTACACCTTC.

The J gene is TRBJ2-7, the V gene TRBV27, with unresolved D. V lost 2 bases to trimming and J lost 2 bases, with 13 bases between them. Germline lookup yields CDR1 MNHEY and CDR2 SMNVEV (reference sequence). This CDR3 has 15 residues. CDR3 loop: CASSLQPTQPYEQYF. In nucleotides, the CDR3 is TGTGCCAGCAGTTTACAGCCGACACAGCCCTACGAGCAGTACTTC.

This chain joins TRBV5-5 and TRBJ1-1; TRBD1 matches 7 bases. V shed 4 bases, J shed 0 bases, and the junction held 15 bases outside the gene matches. The CDR3 is 18 amino acids. Germline V lookup: CDR1 SGHKS, CDR2 YYEKEE (reference sequence). Written as DNA, the CDR3 is TGTGCCAGCAGCCTCTACGGGACAGCGGGGGGAATGAACACTGAAGCTTTCTTT. Amino acids: CASSLYGTAGGMNTEAFF.

The chain carries TRBV2 and TRBJ2-5, with TRBD2 matching 12 bases. The CDR3 length is 15 residues. V gave up 7 bases and J gave up 9 bases; unmatched junction bases: 12. Germline V CDR1 and CDR2: SNHLY, FYNNEI. The CDR3 region has the DNA TGTGCCAGCATCGGTGGGACTAGCGGGTTTTTGCCCCAGTACTTC. This translates into CASIGGTSGFLPQYF.

This chain joins TRBV4-3 and TRBJ1-2; 11 nucleotides align to TRBD1. Germline V gene data show CDR1 as LGHNA and CDR2 as YSLEER. V was pared by 0 bases and J by 9 bases, with 6 bases of the junction left unmatched. This CDR3 has 15 residues. This chain's CDR3 is CASSQETGQGGSYTF. The CDR3 DNA reads TGCGCCAGCAGCCAAGAAACGGGACAGGGGGGGAGCTACACCTTC.